What follows are 19 T cell receptor beta chains derived from one specimen sequenced in a study of T cell repertoires in cytomegalovirus infection. The antigens these receptors bind are not known. TCRdb used MiXCR to reprocess the reads, holding one entry per CDR3 protein. The sample contains some 940,000 distinct CDR3 sequences, 25% to 40% of which appear only once. Sequencing used cultured CD8+ T cells from PBMCs, obtained from culture after CMV antigen stimulation. These receptor sequences come from a human donor in good health (CMV status not recorded). Some clones in this sample may be carry-over from other donors' samples.

This clonotype was counted ten times or more. V gene TRBV7-8 combines with J gene TRBJ1-5; tentatively, D is TRBD1 (5 bases). The CDR3 extends over 14 amino acids. The V gene's germline CDR1 is SGHVS and CDR2 FQNEAQ. Trimming took off 4 bases at V and 4 bases at J, with 11 bases between the two ends. DNA for the CDR3: TGTGCCAGCAGCTACGCAGGGAGAAATCAGCCCCAGCATTTT. Encoded protein: CASSYAGRNQPQHF.

J is TRBJ2-2 and V is TRBV6-2 or TRBV6-3; no reliable D call. Trimming pared 8 bases from V and 6 bases from J, leaving 10 bases between. The length of the CDR3 is 12 residues. Germline values: CDR1 MNHEY, CDR2 SVGEGT. The CDR3 is CASARPPGELFF. In DNA form, the CDR3 reads TGTGCCAGCGCGCGTCCCCCCGGGGAGCTGTTTTTT.

The chain joins TRBV12-3 or TRBV12-4 to TRBJ2-2; 8 positions match TRBD1. With V trimmed by 6 bases and J by 6 bases, 9 bases remained unmatched. This CDR3 has 15 amino acids. The CDR3 spells CASRLTGDRAGELFF. For the CDR3, the DNA is TGTGCCAGCAGATTGACAGGGGATCGGGCCGGGGAGCTGTTTTTT.

The chain combines TRBV5-1 with TRBJ2-1; D is unresolved. Germline-derived CDR1 and CDR2 are SGHRS and YFSETQ. Between the trimmed V and J ends, which lost 7 bases and 10 bases, there was a span of 12 bases. This CDR3 has 11 residues. CDR3: CASDDRGEQFF. CDR3 coding DNA: TGCGCCAGCGACGACCGTGGGGAGCAGTTCTTC.

CDR3 protein: CASSKRLGQNLWETQYF. CDR3 nucleotide sequence: TGTGCCAGCAGCAAACGGTTGGGACAGAATTTATGGGAGACCCAGTACTTC. V gene TRBV7-9 combines with J gene TRBJ2-5, with 7 bases lining up with TRBD1. Germline V gives CDR1 SEHNR, CDR2 FQNEAQ (reference sequence). With 5 bases clipped from V and 5 bases from J, the junction kept 17 bases outside the gene matches. There are 17 residues in the CDR3. Complete variable domain (other parts from reference TRBV7-9 and TRBJ2-5): DTGVSQNPRHKITKRGQNVTFRCDPISEHNRLYWYRQTLGQGPEFLTYFQNEAQLEKSRLLSDRFSAERPKGSFSTLEIQRTEQGDSAMYLCASSKRLGQNLWETQYFGPGTRLLVL.

There are a few counts of this clonotype. J is TRBJ1-2 and V is TRBV20-1, with a possible D match to TRBD1 (5 bases). V shed 4 bases and J shed 4 bases, with 13 bases lying between them. Per germline, CDR1 DFQATT and CDR2 SNEGSKA (reference sequence). CDR3 length: 13 residues. The CDR3 spells CSAIKDQGYGYTF. As DNA, the CDR3 is TGCAGTGCTATAAAAGACCAGGGCTATGGCTACACCTTC.

This clonotype appeared many times. The rearrangement uses TRBV19 and TRBJ1-1; D is uncertain. Germline CDR1 reads LNHDA; CDR2 reads SQIVND (reference sequence). V was trimmed by 0 bases and J by 1 base, leaving 9 bases between them. The CDR3 loop spans 15 amino acids. The CDR3 is CASSIDRGPNTEAFF. Written as DNA, the CDR3 is TGTGCCAGTAGTATAGATCGCGGGCCGAACACTGAAGCTTTCTTT.

This clonotype was seen many times. The chain joins TRBV7-2 to TRBJ2-3; 7 bases map to TRBD2. Germline V CDR1 and CDR2: SGHTA, FQGNSA. The V gene end was trimmed by 8 bases and the J gene end by 2 bases; junction bases not matched to a gene: 13. The CDR3 spans 16 residues. The CDR3 loop is CASVDGAGLYTDTQYF. The CDR3 region has the DNA TGTGCCAGCGTCGATGGAGCGGGGCTATACACAGATACGCAGTATTTT.

This clonotype was detected a few times. The chain links TRBV12-3 or TRBV12-4 to TRBJ1-2, with D uncertain. V lost 3 bases to trimming and J lost 4 bases, with 12 bases between them. CDR3 length: 14 residues. CDR3 DNA: TGTGCCAGCAGTTTCCTGACGTTGCTCTATGGCTACACCTTC. The encoded protein is CASSFLTLLYGYTF.

This clonotype was seen a handful of times. The chain has TRBV7-9 and TRBJ2-3; 12 bases align to TRBD1. Germline V lookup: CDR1 SEHNR, CDR2 FQNEAQ (reference sequence). This CDR3 has 15 amino acids. V lost 6 bases to trimming and J lost 5 bases; unmatched junction nucleotides: 6. CDR3 loop: CASRSGQGAGDTQYF. CDR3 nucleotides: TGTGCCAGCAGATCGGGACAGGGGGCCGGAGATACGCAGTATTTT.

This rearrangement joins TRBV10-1 to TRBJ2-2, with 7 bases matching TRBD1. There are 14 residues in the CDR3. Per germline, CDR1 WNHNN and CDR2 SYGVQD (reference sequence). The V gene end was trimmed by 4 bases and the J gene end by 4 bases; junction bases not matched to a gene: 3. The CDR3 protein is CASSGQGPTGELFF. The CDR3 DNA sequence: TGCGCCAGCAGTGGACAGGGTCCCACCGGGGAGCTGTTTTTT.

The table lists this clonotype with many counts. The gene calls are TRBV7-8 and TRBJ1-5; D gene ambiguous. This CDR3 is built from 12 residues. Germline loops: CDR1 SGHVS, CDR2 FQNEAQ. The V end was cut by 4 bases, the J end by 6 bases, with 7 bases between. The CDR3 here is CASSSWPQPQHF. CDR3 sequence (DNA): TGTGCCAGCAGCTCCTGGCCTCAGCCCCAGCATTTT.

The rearrangement joins TRBV7-9 to TRBJ1-5; D is ambiguous. CDR3 size: 16 residues. Trimming shortened V by 5 bases and J by 0 bases, and 14 bases separated the two germline ends. Germline CDR1 SEHNR, CDR2 FQNEAQ (reference sequence). CDR3 in DNA: TGTGCCAGCAGCGCCCCAGGAGACTTTAGCAATCAGCCCCAGCATTTT. It encodes CASSAPGDFSNQPQHF.

The chain employs TRBV4-1 and TRBJ2-3, with TRBD1 matching 9 bases. The germline gives CDR1 MGHRA, CDR2 YSYEKL. This CDR3 is built from 14 residues. J gave up 3 bases and V 3 bases, and 1 base lay outside the gene matches. CDR3 in amino acids: CASSHGTGTDTQYF. In nucleotides, the CDR3 is TGCGCCAGCAGCCACGGGACAGGGACAGATACGCAGTATTTT.

CDR3 DNA: TGTGCCATCAGTGAGTCCTTAGGGGGCAGTGGCTACACCTTC. Translating gives CAISESLGGSGYTF. The chain combines TRBV10-3 with TRBJ1-2; 7 positions agree with TRBD1. This CDR3 is built from 14 residues. J was trimmed by 7 bases and V by 0 bases; bases with no gene match: 5. Germline CDR1 reads ENHRY; CDR2 reads SYGVKD.

The chain carries TRBV11-3 and TRBJ2-7; D might be TRBD2 (6 bases). The CDR3 spans 13 residues. Looked up from germline, CDR1 is SGHNT and CDR2 is YENEEA. Trimming pared 10 bases from V and 2 bases from J, leaving 15 bases between. CDR3 residues: CATRDGGTYEQYV. The CDR3 DNA reads TGTGCCACGCGGGACGGTGGGACCTACGAGCAGTACGTC.

Note on this clonotype: A read error may account for a junction end that differs from germline. The rearrangement links TRBV10-3 to TRBJ2-4; D is possibly TRBD1 or TRBD2 (5 bases each). Germline V lookup: CDR1 ENHRY, CDR2 SYGVKD. This CDR3 has 18 amino acids. The DNA of the CDR3 is TGTACCATCAGTGACTATATTGTAGGACAAGTAGCCAAAAACATTCAGTACTTC. Translation gives CTISDYIVGQVAKNIQYF.

J is TRBJ1-1 and V is TRBV18, with 9 bases that match TRBD1. V was pared by 5 bases and J by 5 bases, with 9 bases of the junction left unmatched. The CDR3 has 15 residues. Germline V lookup: CDR1 KGHSH, CDR2 LQKENI. Written as DNA, the CDR3 is TGTGCCAGCTCAGGGACAGGGAGAGGACGTACTGAAGCTTTCTTT. Its protein is CASSGTGRGRTEAFF.

This chain uses TRBV19 with TRBJ1-6, with D tentatively TRBD1 (5 bases). This CDR3 has 13 amino acids. V was shortened by 5 bases and J by 7 bases, with 9 bases between the two germline ends. Germline values: CDR1 LNHDA, CDR2 SQIVND (reference sequence). CDR3 sequence (DNA): TGTGCCAGTAGTCCGACAGTGAATTCACCCCTCCACTTT. Translation gives CASSPTVNSPLHF.